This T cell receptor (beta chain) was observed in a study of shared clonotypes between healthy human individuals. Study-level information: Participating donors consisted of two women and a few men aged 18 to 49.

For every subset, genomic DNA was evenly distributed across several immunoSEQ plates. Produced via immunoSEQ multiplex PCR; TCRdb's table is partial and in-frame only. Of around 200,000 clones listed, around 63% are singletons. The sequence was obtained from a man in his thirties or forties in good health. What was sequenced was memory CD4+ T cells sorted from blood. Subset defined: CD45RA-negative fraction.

CDR3 region: CASSPRGTGATGNYGYTF. The CDR3 DNA sequence: TGTGCCAGCAGTCCAAGGGGGACAGGGGCCACTGGGAACTATGGCTACACCTTC. This rearrangement joins TRBV27 to TRBJ1-2, with 10 bases that match TRBD1. Looked up from germline, CDR1 is MNHEY and CDR2 is SMNVEV (reference sequence). With V trimmed by 5 bases and J by 2 bases, 14 bases remained unmatched. The CDR3 is 18 amino acids.